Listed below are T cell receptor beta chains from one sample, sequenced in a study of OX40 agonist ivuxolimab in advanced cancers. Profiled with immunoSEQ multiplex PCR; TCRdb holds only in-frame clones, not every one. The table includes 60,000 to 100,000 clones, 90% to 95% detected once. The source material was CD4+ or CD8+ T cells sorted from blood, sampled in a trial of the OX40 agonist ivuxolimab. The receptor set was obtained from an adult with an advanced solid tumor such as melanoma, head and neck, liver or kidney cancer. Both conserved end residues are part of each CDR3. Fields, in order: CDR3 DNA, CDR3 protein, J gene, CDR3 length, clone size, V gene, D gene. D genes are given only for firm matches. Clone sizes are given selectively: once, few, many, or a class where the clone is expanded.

CDR3nt: TGTGCCAGCAGGAACCCGGGCCGGAACACTGAAGCTTTCTTT; CDR3aa: CASRNPGRNTEAFF; j_gene: TRBJ1-1; len: 14; abundance: NA; v_gene: TRBV7-9; d_gene: NA
CDR3nt: TGCGCCAGCAGCCAAGATTCGGTGGGGGGACGAAACTATGGCTACACCTTC; CDR3aa: CASSQDSVGGRNYGYTF; j_gene: TRBJ1-2; len: 17; abundance: NA; v_gene: TRBV4-1; d_gene: NA
CDR3nt: TGCGCCAGCAGTCAGGCCAGGGGGGCCGTGGAGGGCTACACCTTC; CDR3aa: CASSQARGAVEGYTF; j_gene: TRBJ1-2; len: 15; abundance: NA; v_gene: TRBV4-1; d_gene: TRBD1
CDR3nt: TGCGCCAGCAGTTGGAGATCGGACAGGGGGTCGTACGAGCAGTACTTC; CDR3aa: CASSWRSDRGSYEQYF; j_gene: TRBJ2-7; len: 16; abundance: NA; v_gene: TRBV5-1; d_gene: TRBD1
CDR3nt: TGTGCCAGCAGTGAAGCGCGACAGGCGGAGGATGAAAAACTGTTTTTT; CDR3aa: CASSEARQAEDEKLFF; j_gene: TRBJ1-4; len: 16; abundance: NA; v_gene: TRBV6-1; d_gene: NA
CDR3nt: TGTGCCAGCCAAGCGGGACTCTACGAGCAGTACTTC; CDR3aa: CASQAGLYEQYF; j_gene: TRBJ2-7; len: 12; abundance: NA; v_gene: TRBV6-5; d_gene: TRBD2
CDR3nt: TGTGCCAGCAGCTTCGGGGGCCCGGGAGCTGAAGCTTTCTTT; CDR3aa: CASSFGGPGAEAFF; j_gene: TRBJ1-1; len: 14; abundance: NA; v_gene: TRBV5-8; d_gene: NA
CDR3nt: TGTGCCAGTAAAACGCGGGGGAGGGGACAGCCCCAGCATTTT; CDR3aa: CASKTRGRGQPQHF; j_gene: TRBJ1-5; len: 14; abundance: NA; v_gene: TRBV19; d_gene: NA
CDR3nt: TGTGCCAGCAGTGCTGGTGCGGGCCCAGATACGCAGTATTTT; CDR3aa: CASSAGAGPDTQYF; j_gene: TRBJ2-3; len: 14; abundance: NA; v_gene: TRBV7-2; d_gene: NA
CDR3nt: TGTGCCACCAGCAGAGACCCCCTATCGACAGGGGGAAACACCGGGGAGCTGTTTTTT; CDR3aa: CATSRDPLSTGGNTGELFF; j_gene: TRBJ2-2; len: 19; abundance: NA; v_gene: TRBV15; d_gene: TRBD1
CDR3nt: TGTGCCAGCGGCGGGACGACCGCTCCTAACTATGGCTACACCTTC; CDR3aa: CASGGTTAPNYGYTF; j_gene: TRBJ1-2; len: 15; abundance: NA; v_gene: TRBV19; d_gene: NA
CDR3nt: TGTGCCAGTACGACAGGGGGCAACTACGAGCAGTACTTC; CDR3aa: CASTTGGNYEQYF; j_gene: TRBJ2-7; len: 13; abundance: NA; v_gene: TRBV19; d_gene: TRBD1
CDR3nt: TGTGCCAGCAGCGGGGACAGGGGGCGCGCCGAGCAGTACTTC; CDR3aa: CASSGDRGRAEQYF; j_gene: TRBJ2-7; len: 14; abundance: NA; v_gene: TRBV14; d_gene: TRBD1
CDR3nt: TGTGCCAGCAGCGTCCTCCCAGTGAACTACGAGCAGTACTTC; CDR3aa: CASSVLPVNYEQYF; j_gene: TRBJ2-7; len: 14; abundance: NA; v_gene: TRBV9; d_gene: NA
CDR3nt: TGTGCCGTCCAGGGCATTCGGTACACTGAAGCTTTCTTT; CDR3aa: CAVQGIRYTEAFF; j_gene: TRBJ1-1; len: 13; abundance: once; v_gene: TRBV6-6; d_gene: NA
CDR3nt: TGTGCTAGCAGCTCAGCGTGGGGGACTGAAGCTTTCTTT; CDR3aa: CASSSAWGTEAFF; j_gene: TRBJ1-1; len: 13; abundance: NA; v_gene: TRBV7-7; d_gene: NA
CDR3nt: TGTGCCAGCATCCAGATTGGTGGTGGCACAGATACGCAGTATTTT; CDR3aa: CASIQIGGGTDTQYF; j_gene: TRBJ2-3; len: 15; abundance: NA; v_gene: TRBV6-5; d_gene: NA
CDR3nt: TGTGCCAGCAGCTTTACAGCTGGGGCCAACGTCCTGACTTTC; CDR3aa: CASSFTAGANVLTF; j_gene: TRBJ2-6; len: 14; abundance: once; v_gene: TRBV7-9; d_gene: NA
CDR3nt: TGTGCCACCAGCAGACGGACTAGCGGGGGGGAGAATGAGCAGTTCTTC; CDR3aa: CATSRRTSGGENEQFF; j_gene: TRBJ2-1; len: 16; abundance: once; v_gene: TRBV15; d_gene: TRBD2
CDR3nt: TGCGCCAGCAGCGCCGGGACTAGCGGTTCCCAAGAGACCCAGTACTTC; CDR3aa: CASSAGTSGSQETQYF; j_gene: TRBJ2-5; len: 16; abundance: NA; v_gene: TRBV10-1; d_gene: TRBD2
CDR3nt: TGTGCCAGCAGCTCGTACAGGGACCAAGAGACCCAGTACTTC; CDR3aa: CASSSYRDQETQYF; j_gene: TRBJ2-5; len: 14; abundance: NA; v_gene: TRBV7-9; d_gene: NA
CDR3nt: TGTGCCAGCAGTCCCGTGGGGGGCGCGTTTCAGCCCCAGCATTTT; CDR3aa: CASSPVGGAFQPQHF; j_gene: TRBJ1-5; len: 15; abundance: NA; v_gene: TRBV6-4; d_gene: NA
CDR3nt: TGCGCCAGCAGCTCTGGGGGTGGAAAATACGAGCAGTACTTC; CDR3aa: CASSSGGGKYEQYF; j_gene: TRBJ2-7; len: 14; abundance: NA; v_gene: TRBV5-1; d_gene: NA
CDR3nt: TGCGCCAGCAGCCCCGGGGTGGGCAATGAGCAGTTCTTC; CDR3aa: CASSPGVGNEQFF; j_gene: TRBJ2-1; len: 13; abundance: NA; v_gene: TRBV4-3; d_gene: NA
CDR3nt: TGTGCCAGCAGCGCCTCCGGCCCAAGGGGTGACGAGCAGTACTTC; CDR3aa: CASSASGPRGDEQYF; j_gene: TRBJ2-7; len: 15; abundance: NA; v_gene: TRBV9; d_gene: NA